This entry concerns a single T cell receptor beta chain. The sample belongs to a study of blood T cell repertoires in COVID-19. About the study: Donors in the United States, Italy and Spain gave samples during acute or convalescent COVID-19.

Using immunoSEQ multiplex PCR, the repertoire was profiled, and TCRdb retains in-frame clones only, with some absent. The sample has 110,000 to 150,000 clones, about 80% seen once. V lost 5 bases, J lost 4 bases, and 17 bases lay in between. Germline V gene data show CDR1 as SGHAT and CDR2 as FQNNGV. The CDR3 sequence is 15 residues long. This TCR derives from an older man who had recovered from COVID-19. The sequenced material came from peripheral blood. This rearrangement joins TRBV11-2 to TRBJ2-5; the D gene is possibly TRBD2 (6 bases). CDR3 residues: CASSPPIGGSETQYF. As DNA, the CDR3 is TGTGCCAGCAGCCCCCCCATCGGGGGTTCAGAGACCCAGTACTTC.